This paragraph covers one TCR beta chain sequence. This clonotype was seen a handful of times. Its antigen target is currently unknown. One base away there is no much larger clone; base qualities are not given. The data were taken from a study of early T cells in non-severe SARS-CoV-2 infection (dated by TCRdb to 2020 to 2022). With regard to the full study: Because TCR sequencing relied on bulk RNA taken from unsorted whole blood, pairing of alpha and beta chains was not possible. Study-wide findings and limitations: Matching against VDJdb was skewed toward anti-spike CD8 responses, likely underestimated virus-specific expansions, and missed private and CD4 specificities.

Set within a cohort of healthcare workers in London, UK, this nested case-control study involved weekly PCR testing of nasopharyngeal swabs along with blood sampling. Healthcare workers were recruited between 23 and 31 March 2020, during the week of the UK lockdown, and were followed weekly for up to about 15 weeks. Looking up the germline V gene yields CDR1 SGHTA and CDR2 FQGNSA. The junction shows trimming of 6 bases on V and 4 bases on J, plus 12 bases between the germline ends. Including cysteine and phenylalanine, the CDR3 has 13 amino acids. This entry keeps only the CDR3 DNA: 39 bases, framed from base 1. The library came from 5' RACE. The instrument given in TCRdb is NextSeq 500. To correct for sequencing error and PCR bias, the TCR library protocol tagged individual cDNA molecules with unique molecular identifiers. TCR alpha and beta chains were both sequenced, and the abundances of alpha and beta sequences in each sample were closely correlated with each other. Processing in the source paper ran as follows. V gene, J gene and CDR3 annotation of TCR sequences was performed with Decombinator V4. Expanded TCRs were defined as changing significantly between any two time points under a Poisson model with p below 0.0001. TCR abundances were normalised to the total number of TCRs sequenced in each sample and reported as counts per million. TRAV1-2 paired with TRAJ12, TRAJ20 or TRAJ33 defined MAIT TCRs, while TRAV10 paired with TRAJ18 defined iNKT TCRs. VDJdb, accessed 1 November 2021, was searched for CMV, EBV and SARS-CoV-2 annotated TCRs, with TCRs annotated for multiple antigens excluded. In-frame beta chains were kept once TCRdb had trimmed the public reads at Q25 with fastp and called clones with MiXCR. Each entry merges the rows of one CDR3 protein and shows their most common DNA and genes. TCRdb, not the original authors, processed these V and J calls. This sample has roughly 60,000 distinct CDR3 sequences in its table, and 10% to 15% of those were observed once. The ten largest clones represent about 5% of the sample.

The sequence joins TRBV7-2 to TRBJ1-1, with the D gene not confidently named. The TCR comes from an adult who was a healthcare worker with PCR-confirmed SARS-CoV-2 infection or an uninfected control (not recorded which). Sequencing input: whole blood. CDR3 reads: CASRARGGTEAFF. The nucleotide sequence is TGTGCCAGCAGGGCCCGGGGTGGCACTGAAGCTTTCTTT. The CDR3 plus the reference TRBV7-2 and TRBJ1-1 genes for the other parts give the full variable domain: GAGVSQSPSNKVTEKGKDVELRCDPISGHTALYWYRQSLGQGLEFLIYFQGNSAPDKSGLPSDRFSAERTGGSVSTLTIQRTQQEDSAVYLCASRARGGTEAFFGQGTRLTVV.